The following is a T cell receptor beta chain sequence with its context. Antigen unknown. TCRdb's copy holds only in-frame clones and misses some; the assay was immunoSEQ multiplex PCR. The sample has under 35,000 clones; around 87% are singletons. This sample is drawn from a study of STAT3 mutations in large granular lymphocyte leukemia. Overall study context: More than half of T-LGLL patients received immunosuppressive therapy. Findings of the study overall: Some patients had dominant TCR clones larger than their STAT3 mutant burden. In T-cell large granular lymphocyte leukemia, about half of patients showed multiple immunodominant subclonotypes. Treatment regimens differed across patients between samplings. After therapy, about 35% of the 18 patients switched clonotypes, all new clones STAT3 wild type.

Between the trimmed V and J ends, which lost 1 base and 9 bases, there was a span of 11 bases. This CDR3 is built from 12 residues. Germline V gives CDR1 SGHNT, CDR2 YYREEE (reference sequence). V gene TRBV5-4 combines with J gene TRBJ2-7, with TRBD2 as a possible D gene (5 bases). What was sequenced was peripheral blood mononuclear cells. The sequence was obtained from a man in his 60s with T-cell large granular lymphocyte leukemia. Some clones in this sample may be carry-over from other donors' samples. The chain's CDR3 is CASSLPGERQYF. CDR3 in DNA: TGTGCCAGCAGCTTGCCCGGGGAGAGGCAGTACTTC. Together with reference TRBV5-4 and TRBJ2-7, the CDR3 gives the full variable domain: ETGVTQSPTHLIKTRGQQVTLRCSSQSGHNTVSWYQQALGQGPQFIFQYYREEENGRGNFPPRFSGLQFPNYSSELNVNALELDDSALYLCASSLPGERQYFGPGTRLTVT.